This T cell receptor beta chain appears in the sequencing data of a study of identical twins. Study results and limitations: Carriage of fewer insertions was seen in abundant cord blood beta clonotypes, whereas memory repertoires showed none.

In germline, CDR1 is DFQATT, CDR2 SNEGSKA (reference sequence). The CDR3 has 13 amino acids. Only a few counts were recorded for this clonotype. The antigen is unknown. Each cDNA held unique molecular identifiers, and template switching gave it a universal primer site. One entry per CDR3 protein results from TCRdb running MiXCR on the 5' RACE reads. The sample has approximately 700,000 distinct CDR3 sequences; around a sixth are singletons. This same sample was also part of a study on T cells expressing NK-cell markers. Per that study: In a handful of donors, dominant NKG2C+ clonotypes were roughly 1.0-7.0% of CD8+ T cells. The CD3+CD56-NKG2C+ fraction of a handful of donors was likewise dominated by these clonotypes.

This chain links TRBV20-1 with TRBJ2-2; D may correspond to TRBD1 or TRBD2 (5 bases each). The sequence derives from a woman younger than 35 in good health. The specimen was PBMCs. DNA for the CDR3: TGCAGCCTGGGACCCCTTAGGACCGGGGAGCTGTTTTTT. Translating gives CSLGPLRTGELFF.